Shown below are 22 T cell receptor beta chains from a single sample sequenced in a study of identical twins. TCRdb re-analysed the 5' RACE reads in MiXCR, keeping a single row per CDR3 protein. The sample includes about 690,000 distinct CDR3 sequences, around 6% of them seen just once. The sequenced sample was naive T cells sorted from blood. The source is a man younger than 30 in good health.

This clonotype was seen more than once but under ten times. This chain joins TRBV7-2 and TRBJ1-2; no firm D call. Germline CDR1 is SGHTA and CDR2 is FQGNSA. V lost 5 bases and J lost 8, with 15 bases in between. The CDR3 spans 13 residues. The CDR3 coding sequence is TGTGCCAGCAGCGATAGACGACCGGAAGGCTACACCTTC. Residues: CASSDRRPEGYTF.

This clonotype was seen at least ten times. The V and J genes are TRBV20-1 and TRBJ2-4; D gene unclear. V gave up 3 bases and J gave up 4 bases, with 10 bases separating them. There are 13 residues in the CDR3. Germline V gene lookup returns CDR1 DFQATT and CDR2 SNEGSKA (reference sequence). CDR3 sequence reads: CSARQSGKNIQYF. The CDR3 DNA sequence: TGCAGTGCTAGGCAGAGTGGGAAAAACATTCAGTACTTC.

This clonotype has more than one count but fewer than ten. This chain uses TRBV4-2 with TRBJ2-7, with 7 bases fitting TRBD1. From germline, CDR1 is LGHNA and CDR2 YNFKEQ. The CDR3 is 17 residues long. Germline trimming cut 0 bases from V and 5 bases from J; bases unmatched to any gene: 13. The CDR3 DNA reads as TGTGCCAGCAGCCAAGATATCCGTTTAGACAGGGCGCACGAGCAGTACTTC. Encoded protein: CASSQDIRLDRAHEQYF.

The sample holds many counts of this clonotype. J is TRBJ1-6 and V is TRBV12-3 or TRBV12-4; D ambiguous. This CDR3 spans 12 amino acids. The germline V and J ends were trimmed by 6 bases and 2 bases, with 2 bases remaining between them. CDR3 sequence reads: CASSTYNSPLHF. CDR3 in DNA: TGTGCCAGCAGCACCTATAATTCACCCCTCCACTTT.

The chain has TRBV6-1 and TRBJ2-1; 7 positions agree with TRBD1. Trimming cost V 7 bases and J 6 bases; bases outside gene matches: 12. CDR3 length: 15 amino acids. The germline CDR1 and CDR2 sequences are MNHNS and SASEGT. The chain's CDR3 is CASTRPGQGVNEQFF. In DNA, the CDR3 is TGTGCCAGCACCCGTCCGGGGCAGGGGGTCAATGAGCAGTTCTTC.

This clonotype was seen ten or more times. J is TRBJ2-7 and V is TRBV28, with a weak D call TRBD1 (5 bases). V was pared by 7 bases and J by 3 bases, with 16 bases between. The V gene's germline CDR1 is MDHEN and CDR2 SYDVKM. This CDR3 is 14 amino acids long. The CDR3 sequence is CASNPSTAIYEQYF. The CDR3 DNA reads TGTGCCAGCAATCCCTCGACAGCGATCTACGAGCAGTACTTC. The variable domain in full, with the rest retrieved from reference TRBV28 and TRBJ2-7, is DVKVTQSSRYLVKRTGEKVFLECVQDMDHENMFWYRQDPGLGLRLIYFSYDVKMKEKGDIPEGYSVSREKKERFSLILESASTNQTSMYLCASNPSTAIYEQYFGPGTRLTVT.

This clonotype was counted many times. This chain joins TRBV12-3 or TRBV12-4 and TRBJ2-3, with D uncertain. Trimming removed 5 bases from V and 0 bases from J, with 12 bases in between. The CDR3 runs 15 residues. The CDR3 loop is CASSNTVSSTDTQYF. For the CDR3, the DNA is TGTGCCAGCAGTAACACCGTTTCTAGCACAGATACGCAGTATTTT.

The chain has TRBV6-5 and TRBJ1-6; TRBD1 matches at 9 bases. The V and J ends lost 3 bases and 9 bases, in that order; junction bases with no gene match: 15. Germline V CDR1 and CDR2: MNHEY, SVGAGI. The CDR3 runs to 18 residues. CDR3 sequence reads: CASSYYGTGRPYGSPLHF. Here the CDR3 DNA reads TGTGCCAGCAGTTATTACGGGACAGGGAGGCCTTATGGTTCACCCCTCCACTTT.

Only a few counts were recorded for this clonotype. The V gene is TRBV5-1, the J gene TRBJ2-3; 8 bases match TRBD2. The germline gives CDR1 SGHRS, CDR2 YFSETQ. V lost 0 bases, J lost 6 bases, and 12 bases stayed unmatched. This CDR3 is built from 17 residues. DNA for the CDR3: TGCGCCAGCAGCTTGGCCAGTCGCGGGAGGAACGGGGATACGCAGTATTTT. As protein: CASSLASRGRNGDTQYF.

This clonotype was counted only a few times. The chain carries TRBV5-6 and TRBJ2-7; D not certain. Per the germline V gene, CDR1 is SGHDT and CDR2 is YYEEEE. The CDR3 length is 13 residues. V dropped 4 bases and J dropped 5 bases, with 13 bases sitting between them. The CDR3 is CASSKGADHEQYV. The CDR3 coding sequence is TGTGCCAGCAGCAAAGGTGCCGACCACGAGCAGTACGTC.

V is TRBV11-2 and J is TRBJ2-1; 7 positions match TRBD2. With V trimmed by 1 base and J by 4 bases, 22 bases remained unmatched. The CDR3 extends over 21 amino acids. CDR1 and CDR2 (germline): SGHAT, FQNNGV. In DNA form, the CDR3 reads TGTGCCAGCAGCTTAGTGTCGGGGGGTGTCGGTCGGCCAGGGACTTACAATGAGCAGTTCTTC. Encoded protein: CASSLVSGGVGRPGTYNEQFF.

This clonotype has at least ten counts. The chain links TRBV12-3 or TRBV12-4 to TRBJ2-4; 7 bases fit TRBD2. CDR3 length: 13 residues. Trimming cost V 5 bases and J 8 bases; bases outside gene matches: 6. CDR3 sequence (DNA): TGTGCCAGCAGTCTTGGACTAGTAGACATTCAGTACTTC. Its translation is CASSLGLVDIQYF.

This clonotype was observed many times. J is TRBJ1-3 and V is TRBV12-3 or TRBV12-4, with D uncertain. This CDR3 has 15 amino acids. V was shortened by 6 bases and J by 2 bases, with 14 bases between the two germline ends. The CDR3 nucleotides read TGTGCCAGCAGCCCGACGGAACCAACTGGAAACACCATATATTTT. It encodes CASSPTEPTGNTIYF.

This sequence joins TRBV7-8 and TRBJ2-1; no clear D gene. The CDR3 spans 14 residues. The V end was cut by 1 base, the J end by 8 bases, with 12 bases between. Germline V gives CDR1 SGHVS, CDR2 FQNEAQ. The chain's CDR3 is CASSLGSRGDEQFF. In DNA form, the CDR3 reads TGTGCCAGCAGCTTAGGTTCCCGTGGCGATGAGCAGTTCTTC.

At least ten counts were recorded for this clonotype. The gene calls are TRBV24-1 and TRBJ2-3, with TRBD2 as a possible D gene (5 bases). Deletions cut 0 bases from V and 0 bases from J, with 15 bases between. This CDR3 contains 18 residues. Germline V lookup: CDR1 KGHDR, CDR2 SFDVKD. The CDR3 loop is CATSDLPLLGGSTDTQYF. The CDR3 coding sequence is TGTGCCACCAGTGATTTGCCCCTCTTGGGCGGGAGCACAGATACGCAGTATTTT.

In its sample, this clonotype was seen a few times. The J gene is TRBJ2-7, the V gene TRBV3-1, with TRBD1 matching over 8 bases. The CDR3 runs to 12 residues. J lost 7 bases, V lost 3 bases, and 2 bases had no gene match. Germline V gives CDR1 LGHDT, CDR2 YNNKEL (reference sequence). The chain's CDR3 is CASSHRQGEQYF. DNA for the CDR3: TGTGCCAGCAGCCATAGACAGGGGGAGCAGTACTTC.

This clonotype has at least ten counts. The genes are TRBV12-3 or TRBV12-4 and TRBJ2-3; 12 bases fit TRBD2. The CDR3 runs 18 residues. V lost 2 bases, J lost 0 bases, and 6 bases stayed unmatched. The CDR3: CASSLTSGRFHSTDTQYF. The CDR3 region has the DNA TGTGCCAGCAGTTTAACTAGCGGGAGGTTTCATAGCACAGATACGCAGTATTTT.

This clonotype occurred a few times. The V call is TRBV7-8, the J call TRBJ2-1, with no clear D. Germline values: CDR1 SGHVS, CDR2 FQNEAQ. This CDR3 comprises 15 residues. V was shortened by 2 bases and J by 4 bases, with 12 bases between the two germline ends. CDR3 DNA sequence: TGTGCCAGCAGCTTATATAAGCCGCCATACAATGAGCAGTTCTTC. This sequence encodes CASSLYKPPYNEQFF.

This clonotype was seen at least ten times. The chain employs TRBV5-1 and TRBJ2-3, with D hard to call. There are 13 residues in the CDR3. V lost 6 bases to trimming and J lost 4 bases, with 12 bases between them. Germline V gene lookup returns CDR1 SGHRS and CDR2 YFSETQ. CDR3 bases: TGCGCCAGCAAATTAGGTTTCTCAGATACGCAGTATTTT. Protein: CASKLGFSDTQYF.

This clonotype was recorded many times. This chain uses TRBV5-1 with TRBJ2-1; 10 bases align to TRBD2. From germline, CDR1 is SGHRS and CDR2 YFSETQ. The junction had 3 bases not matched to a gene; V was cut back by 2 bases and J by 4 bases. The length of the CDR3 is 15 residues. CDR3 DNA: TGCGCCAGCAGCTTTCGGACTAGCGGATACAATGAGCAGTTCTTC. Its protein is CASSFRTSGYNEQFF.

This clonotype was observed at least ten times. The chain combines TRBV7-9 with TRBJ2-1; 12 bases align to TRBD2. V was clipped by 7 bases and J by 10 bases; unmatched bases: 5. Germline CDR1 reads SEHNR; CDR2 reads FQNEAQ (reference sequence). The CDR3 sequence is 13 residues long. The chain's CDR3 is CASTGTSGSEQFF. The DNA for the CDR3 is TGTGCCAGCACTGGGACTAGCGGGTCAGAGCAGTTCTTC. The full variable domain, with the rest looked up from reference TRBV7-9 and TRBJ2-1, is DTGVSQNPRHKITKRGQNVTFRCDPISEHNRLYWYRQTLGQGPEFLTYFQNEAQLEKSRLLSDRFSAERPKGSFSTLEIQRTEQGDSAMYLCASTGTSGSEQFFGPGTRLTVL.

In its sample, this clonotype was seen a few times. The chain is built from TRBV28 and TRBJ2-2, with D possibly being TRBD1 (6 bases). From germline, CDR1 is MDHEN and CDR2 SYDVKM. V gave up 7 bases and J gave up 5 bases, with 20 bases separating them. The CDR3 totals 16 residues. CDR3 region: CASNPQSQGRTGELFF. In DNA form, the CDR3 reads TGTGCCAGCAACCCCCAGTCACAGGGACGGACCGGGGAGCTGTTTTTT.